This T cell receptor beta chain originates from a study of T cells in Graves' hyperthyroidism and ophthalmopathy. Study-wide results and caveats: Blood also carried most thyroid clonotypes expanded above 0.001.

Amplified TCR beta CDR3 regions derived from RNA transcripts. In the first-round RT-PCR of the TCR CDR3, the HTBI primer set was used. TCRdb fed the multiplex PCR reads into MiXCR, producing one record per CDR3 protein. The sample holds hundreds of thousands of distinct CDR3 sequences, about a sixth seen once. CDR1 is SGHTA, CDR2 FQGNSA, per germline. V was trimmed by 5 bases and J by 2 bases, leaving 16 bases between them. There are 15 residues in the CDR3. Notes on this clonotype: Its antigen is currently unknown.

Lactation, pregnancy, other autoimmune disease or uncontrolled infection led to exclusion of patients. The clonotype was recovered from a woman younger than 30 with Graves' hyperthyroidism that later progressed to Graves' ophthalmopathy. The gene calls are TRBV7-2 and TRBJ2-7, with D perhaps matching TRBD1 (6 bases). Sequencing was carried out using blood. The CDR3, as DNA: TGTGCCAGCAGCCAAACAGGGTTTTTGACCTACGAGCAGTACTTC. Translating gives CASSQTGFLTYEQYF.